These 18 T cell receptor beta chains were sequenced from one sample in a study of blood T cell repertoires in COVID-19 (dated by TCRdb to about 2020). The method behind the library was the immunoSEQ multiplex PCR assay. In TCRdb, the immuneACCESS table is reduced to in-frame sequences with V and J assigned. These tables do not hold every clone; where another copy was compared, an unresolved V gene accounts for under half, and the others remain unexplained. Here the sample has 250,000 to 300,000 clones; 80% to 90% occur a single time. Approximately 2% of the sample lies in the top ten. Sequenced material: PBMCs or T cells enriched from blood (not recorded which). The receptors stem from a woman in her forties or fifties who had recovered from COVID-19.

The rearrangement joins TRBV9 to TRBJ1-2; 7 bases agree with TRBD1. Losses at the gene ends were 0 bases for V and 7 bases for J; bases not matched to a gene: 6. This CDR3 has 14 residues. Per germline, CDR1 SGDLS and CDR2 YYNGEE. As DNA, the CDR3 is TGTGCCAGCAGCGTAGCTGCGTCAGGGGGTGGCTACACCTTC. Its translation: CASSVAASGGGYTF.

This chain connects TRBV6-5 to TRBJ2-7; perhaps TRBD2 as D (6 bases). The germline gives CDR1 MNHEY, CDR2 SVGAGI. The V end was cut by 4 bases, the J end by 2 bases, with 12 bases between. The CDR3 consists of 14 residues. CDR3 amino acids: CASSLDTSPYEQYF. The CDR3 coding sequence is TGTGCCAGCAGTTTGGATACTAGCCCCTACGAGCAGTACTTC.

This chain uses TRBV3-1 (or the pseudogene TRBV3-2) with TRBJ2-2, with unresolved D. Germline loops: CDR1 LGHDT, CDR2 YNNKEL (reference sequence). The CDR3 has 16 residues. The germline V and J ends were trimmed by 3 bases and 7 bases, with 18 bases remaining between them. The CDR3 loop reads CASSHLYVGVGGELFF. The CDR3 bases are TGTGCCAGCAGCCACCTGTATGTAGGAGTCGGCGGGGAGCTGTTTTTT.

V and J are TRBV5-1 and TRBJ2-1, with 12 bases lining up with TRBD1. Germline V gives CDR1 SGHRS, CDR2 YFSETQ. Trimming cost V 4 bases and J 9 bases; bases outside gene matches: 20. The CDR3 covers 19 residues. The CDR3 region is CASSPGTGGFRGASAEQFF. The CDR3 DNA sequence: TGCGCCAGCAGCCCCGGGACAGGGGGCTTCCGCGGTGCAAGCGCTGAGCAGTTCTTC. Full variable domain (remainder filled in from reference TRBV5-1 and TRBJ2-1): KAGVTQTPRYLIKTRGQQVTLSCSPISGHRSVSWYQQTPGQGLQFLFEYFSETQRNKGNFPGRFSGRQFSNSRSEMNVSTLELGDSALYLCASSPGTGGFRGASAEQFFGPGTRLTVL.

The chain has TRBV2 and TRBJ2-2; TRBD2 agrees at 8 bases. The CDR3 sequence is 16 residues long. Trimming at V came to 10 bases and at J to 10 bases, leaving 20 bases not matched to a gene. The germline gives CDR1 SNHLY, CDR2 FYNNEI. The CDR3 bases are TGTGCCACCAAGGGGTTAGCGGGGCAGACCGTTCCGGAGCTGTTTTTT. This encodes CATKGLAGQTVPELFF.

The V gene is TRBV7-9, the J gene TRBJ1-6; D gene unclear. Trimming pared 1 base from V and 10 bases from J, leaving 11 bases between. The CDR3 is 14 amino acids. CDR1 and CDR2 from the germline V gene are SEHNR and FQNEAQ (reference sequence). As DNA, the CDR3 is TGTGCCAGCAGCTTAGAGACTTTGTGGTCACCCCTCCACTTT. As protein: CASSLETLWSPLHF.

The gene calls are TRBV5-1 and TRBJ2-7; 7 nucleotides line up with TRBD2. From germline, CDR1 is SGHRS and CDR2 YFSETQ. The CDR3 has 13 amino acids. Germline trimming cut 4 bases from V and 1 base from J; bases unmatched to any gene: 2. The CDR3 DNA is TGCGCCAGCAGCAGCGGGGTTTCCTACGAGCAGTACTTC. Protein product: CASSSGVSYEQYF. Looking up the rest from reference TRBV5-1 and TRBJ2-7 gives the full variable domain: KAGVTQTPRYLIKTRGQQVTLSCSPISGHRSVSWYQQTPGQGLQFLFEYFSETQRNKGNFPGRFSGRQFSNSRSEMNVSTLELGDSALYLCASSSGVSYEQYFGPGTRLTVT.

The chain has TRBV7-8 and TRBJ1-4; maybe TRBD1 (5 bases). Trimming took off 6 bases at V and 5 bases at J, with 7 bases between the two ends. The CDR3 length is 12 residues. Germline V lookup: CDR1 SGHVS, CDR2 FQNEAQ. CDR3 nucleotides: TGTGCCAGCAGTCACAGGAATGAAAAACTGTTTTTT. The encoded protein is CASSHRNEKLFF.

V is TRBV7-9 and J is TRBJ2-3; TRBD2 matches 8 bases. Trimming at V came to 11 bases and at J to 1 base, leaving 11 bases not matched to a gene. The germline CDR1 and CDR2 sequences are SEHNR and FQNEAQ (reference sequence). The CDR3 consists of 15 residues. Written as DNA, the CDR3 is TGTGCCGTATGGCGAGCGGGAGTTGGCACAGATACGCAGTATTTT. Its translation: CAVWRAGVGTDTQYF.

This clone was seen repeatedly, ten times or more. V and J are TRBV2 and TRBJ1-2; 8 bases are a match to TRBD1. V was pared by 2 bases and J by 4 bases, with 3 bases of the junction left unmatched. The CDR3 consists of 14 residues. The germline V gene encodes CDR1 SNHLY and CDR2 FYNNEI. The CDR3 reads CASSEQQGGYGYTF. Written as DNA, the CDR3 is TGTGCCAGCAGTGAACAACAGGGGGGCTATGGCTACACCTTC.

In its sample, this clone was seen once. The rearrangement uses TRBV24-1 and TRBJ2-5; a weak D match, TRBD2 (5 bases). Germline V CDR1 and CDR2: KGHDR, SFDVKD. V lost 4 bases and J 1 base, leaving 9 bases between the germline ends. The CDR3 has 14 residues. CDR3 region: CATSDPTTQETQYF. The CDR3 DNA reads as TGTGCCACCAGTGACCCGACTACCCAAGAGACCCAGTACTTC.

CDR3 in amino acids: CASSLTGWMNTEAFF. The DNA of the CDR3 is TGTGCCAGCAGTTTGACAGGATGGATGAACACTGAAGCTTTCTTT. This chain links TRBV27 with TRBJ1-1, with D possibly TRBD1 on 6 matching bases. The germline V gene has CDR1 MNHEY and CDR2 SMNVEV (reference sequence). The CDR3 covers 15 residues. Trimming took off 3 bases at V and 0 bases at J, with 11 bases between the two ends.

To note about this clone: The sample contains more than one DNA sequence encoding this CDR3. The CDR3 is CASSFSGNQPQHF. The CDR3 region has the DNA TGTGCCAGCAGTTTCTCGGGGAATCAGCCCCAGCATTTT. The genes are TRBV12-3 or TRBV12-4 and TRBJ1-5; D gene uncertain. The CDR3 is 13 residues long. Trimming stripped 3 bases from V and 4 bases from J, with 7 bases between.

The V and J genes are TRBV11-2 and TRBJ2-1; 13 bases align to TRBD2. Unmatched junction bases numbered 9, after V lost 1 base and J lost 9 bases. The CDR3 spans 17 residues. CDR1 and CDR2 from the germline V gene are SGHAT and FQNNGV. The CDR3 region is CASSLVVRTSGRAEQFF. The CDR3 nucleotides are TGTGCCAGCAGCTTAGTTGTACGGACTAGCGGGAGAGCTGAGCAGTTCTTC.

This chain joins TRBV5-1 and TRBJ2-7; 10 nucleotides agree with TRBD2. The CDR3 is made up of 14 amino acids. Germline values: CDR1 SGHRS, CDR2 YFSETQ. V gave up 5 bases and J gave up 2 bases; unmatched junction bases: 4. The CDR3 loop is CASSGAGGPYEQYF. CDR3 coding DNA: TGCGCCAGCAGTGGAGCGGGAGGGCCCTACGAGCAGTACTTC.

This chain connects TRBV6-5 to TRBJ1-5; 8 bases map to TRBD1. V was clipped by 6 bases and J by 3 bases; unmatched bases: 7. The CDR3 runs to 15 residues. CDR1 MNHEY and CDR2 SVGAGI come from the germline V gene. Written as DNA, the CDR3 is TGTGCCAGCAGCTCGACAGGGGCCCCCAATCAGCCCCAGCATTTT. Residues: CASSSTGAPNQPQHF.

This clone appeared a single time. The rearrangement uses TRBV5-1 and TRBJ1-3; maybe TRBD1 (5 bases). The germline V and J ends were trimmed by 6 bases and 3 bases, with 10 bases remaining between them. The germline V gene encodes CDR1 SGHRS and CDR2 YFSETQ. This CDR3 is 13 amino acids long. CDR3 in amino acids: CASTQGFGNTIYF. In DNA form, the CDR3 reads TGCGCCAGCACCCAGGGATTTGGAAACACCATATATTTT.

V is TRBV18 and J is TRBJ2-5; tentative D call: TRBD1 (5 bases). Germline-derived CDR1 and CDR2 are KGHSH and LQKENI. The ends were cut back, 2 bases at V and 7 bases at J, with 8 bases in the middle. The CDR3 is 12 amino acids. For the CDR3, the DNA is TGTGCCAGCTCACCAGACAGCGCGACCCAGTACTTC. It specifies CASSPDSATQYF.